These 10 T cell receptor beta chains share one sample of origin, sequenced in a study of blood T cell repertoires in COVID-19. Assay used: immunoSEQ multiplex PCR; TCRdb lists only in-frame clones, some missing. The sample shows 15,000 to 20,000 clones, more than 75% of them seen only once. Sequencing was carried out using peripheral blood. The receptors were gathered from a human donor with active COVID-19. The donor label of this sample is uncertain.

The chain joins TRBV24-1 to TRBJ2-1; 7 bases are a match to TRBD1. V trimming: 2 bases; J trimming: 6 bases; junction bases outside the gene matches: 0. This CDR3 spans 13 amino acids. Germline loops: CDR1 KGHDR, CDR2 SFDVKD. In DNA, the CDR3 is TGTGCCACCAGTGATTGGACAGGCAATGAGCAGTTCTTC. It translates to CATSDWTGNEQFF.

The chain has TRBV10-3 and TRBJ1-1; no clear D gene. Germline values: CDR1 ENHRY, CDR2 SYGVKD. The CDR3 covers 14 residues. Trimming pared 0 bases from V and 11 bases from J, leaving 16 bases between. The CDR3 bases are TGTGCCATCAGTGAGTCGGCGAGTTTCATCGGGGCTTTCTTT. Protein: CAISESASFIGAFF.

This clone was seen only once. This sample includes further DNA sequences coding for the same CDR3. This chain connects TRBV11-3 to TRBJ2-7; D is undetermined. The V gene lost 4 bases and the J gene lost 4 bases, with 5 bases spanning the gap. The germline V gene encodes CDR1 SGHNT and CDR2 YENEEA. The CDR3 runs to 11 residues. This CDR3 reads CASSSLYEQYF. CDR3 coding DNA: TGTGCCAGCAGCTCCTTATACGAGCAGTACTTC. Supplemented by reference TRBV11-3 and TRBJ2-7, the full variable domain reads EAGVVQSPRYKIIEKKQPVAFWCNPISGHNTLYWYLQNLGQGPELLIRYENEEAVDDSQLPKDRFSAERLKGVDSTLKIQPAELGDSAVYLCASSSLYEQYFGPGTRLTVT.

About this clone itself: The junction differs from germline at one of its ends, possibly a read error. This chain joins TRBV7-7 and TRBJ2-3; 8 bases agree with TRBD1. CDR3 size: 15 residues. Per the germline V gene, CDR1 is SSHAT and CDR2 is FNYEAQ (reference sequence). The CDR3 loop is CASSSTGGTTDTQYF. The CDR3 bases are TGTGCTAGCAGTTCAACAGGGGGTACCACAGATACGCAGTATTTT.

This sequence joins TRBV2 and TRBJ2-7; TRBD2 agrees at 8 bases. Germline V gives CDR1 SNHLY, CDR2 FYNNEI. The CDR3 covers 13 residues. With 6 bases clipped from V and 3 bases from J, the junction kept 4 bases outside the gene matches. Here the CDR3 reads CASRRTSLYEQYF. The CDR3 DNA follows: TGTGCCAGCAGAAGGACTAGCCTCTACGAGCAGTACTTC.

In its sample, this clone was seen once. This chain links TRBV6-6 with TRBJ1-4, with TRBD1 matching 8 bases. The CDR3 has 15 residues. Germline values: CDR1 MNHNY, CDR2 SVGAGI (reference sequence). The trim removed 6 bases at V and 8 bases at J, leaving 11 bases unmatched. The CDR3 region has the DNA TGTGCCAGCAGAGACCAACAGGGGGTGGGGGAAAAACTGTTTTTT. Translation gives CASRDQQGVGEKLFF.

This chain links TRBV5-4 with TRBJ1-4; D is unresolved. The V gene lost 0 bases and the J gene lost 4 bases, with 13 bases spanning the gap. The germline V gene has CDR1 SGHNT and CDR2 YYREEE (reference sequence). This CDR3 is 16 amino acids long. As DNA, the CDR3 is TGTGCCAGCAGCTTGGGGCAAGGCGGATATAATGAAAAACTGTTTTTT. The encoded protein is CASSLGQGGYNEKLFF. Filled out from reference TRBV5-4 and TRBJ1-4, the complete variable domain reads ETGVTQSPTHLIKTRGQQVTLRCSSQSGHNTVSWYQQALGQGPQFIFQYYREEENGRGNFPPRFSGLQFPNYSSELNVNALELDDSALYLCASSLGQGGYNEKLFFGSGTQLSVL.

The chain has TRBV5-8 and TRBJ1-2; a weak D match, TRBD1 (6 bases). The CDR3 length is 13 residues. V shed 5 bases and J shed 12 bases, with 20 bases lying between them. Germline values: CDR1 SGHTS, CDR2 YDEGEE. DNA of the CDR3: TGTGCCAGCAGTAGGTCCCGAACAGGGCTCAACACCTTC. Its protein is CASSRSRTGLNTF.

This rearrangement joins TRBV19 to TRBJ1-2; no firm D call. The V gene lost 9 bases and the J gene lost 4 bases, with 6 bases spanning the gap. The CDR3 has 10 amino acids. Germline V gene sequence: CDR1 LNHDA, CDR2 SQIVND (reference sequence). Here the CDR3 reads CASGGYGYTF. CDR3 DNA: TGTGCCAGCGGAGGCTATGGCTACACCTTC. Full variable domain (missing parts from reference TRBV19 and TRBJ1-2): DGGITQSPKYLFRKEGQNVTLSCEQNLNHDAMYWYRQDPGQGLRLIYYSQIVNDFQKGDIAEGYSVSREKKESFPLTVTSAQKNPTAFYLCASGGYGYTFGSGTRLTVV.

The table lists this clone with a few counts. V usage is TRBV28 and J usage is TRBJ2-3; TRBD1 might be the D (6 bases). V was pared by 6 bases and J by 0 bases, with 13 bases between. Germline V gives CDR1 MDHEN, CDR2 SYDVKM. The CDR3 is 15 residues long. The chain's CDR3 is CASSSGTTSTDTQYF. The CDR3 coding sequence is TGTGCCAGCAGCTCCGGGACAACTAGCACAGATACGCAGTATTTT.